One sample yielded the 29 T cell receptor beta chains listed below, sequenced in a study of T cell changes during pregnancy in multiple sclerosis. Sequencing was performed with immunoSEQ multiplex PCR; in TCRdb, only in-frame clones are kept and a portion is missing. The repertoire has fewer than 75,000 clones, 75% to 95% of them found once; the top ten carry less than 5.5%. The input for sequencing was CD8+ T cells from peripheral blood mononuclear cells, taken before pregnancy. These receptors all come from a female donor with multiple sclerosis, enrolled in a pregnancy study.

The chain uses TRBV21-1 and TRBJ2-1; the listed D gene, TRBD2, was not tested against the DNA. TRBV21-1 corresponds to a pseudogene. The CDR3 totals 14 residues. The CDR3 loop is CASTSGDFLDLQFF. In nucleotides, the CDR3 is TGTGCCAGCACCTCTGGTGACTTCCTAGACCTCCAGTTCTTC.

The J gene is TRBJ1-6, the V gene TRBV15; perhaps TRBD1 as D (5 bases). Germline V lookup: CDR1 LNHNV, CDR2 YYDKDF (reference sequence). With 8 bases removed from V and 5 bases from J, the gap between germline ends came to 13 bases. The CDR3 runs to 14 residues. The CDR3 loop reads CATAGDLNNSPLHF. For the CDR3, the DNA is TGTGCCACCGCGGGGGACCTAAATAATTCACCCCTCCACTTT.

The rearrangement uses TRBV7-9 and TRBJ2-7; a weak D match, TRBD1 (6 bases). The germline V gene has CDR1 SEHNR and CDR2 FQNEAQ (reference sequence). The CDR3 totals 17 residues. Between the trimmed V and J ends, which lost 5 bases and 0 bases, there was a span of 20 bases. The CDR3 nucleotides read TGTGCCAGCAGCGAGGGACAAGGGCCACCACCCTCCTACGAGCAGTACTTC. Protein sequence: CASSEGQGPPPSYEQYF.

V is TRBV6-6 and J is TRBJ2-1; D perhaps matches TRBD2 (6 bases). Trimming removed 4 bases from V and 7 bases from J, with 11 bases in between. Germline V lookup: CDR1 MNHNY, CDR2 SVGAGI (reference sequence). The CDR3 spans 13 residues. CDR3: CASSFSGGNEQFF. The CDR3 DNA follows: TGTGCCAGCAGTTTCTCCGGAGGGAATGAGCAGTTCTTC.

The CDR3 is CAISEGTGGIQPQHF. In nucleotides, the CDR3 is TGTGCCATCAGTGAGGGGACAGGGGGTATTCAGCCCCAGCATTTT. The J gene is TRBJ1-5, the V gene TRBV10-3; 11 bases align to TRBD1. Germline CDR1 and CDR2: ENHRY and SYGVKD. Trimming removed 2 bases from V and 6 bases from J; junction bases left unmatched: 3. The CDR3 consists of 15 residues.

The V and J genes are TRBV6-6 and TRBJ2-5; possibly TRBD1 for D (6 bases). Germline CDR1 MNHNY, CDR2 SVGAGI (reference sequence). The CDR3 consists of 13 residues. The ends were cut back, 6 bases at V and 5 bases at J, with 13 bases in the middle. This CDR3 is CASSPTGWETQYF. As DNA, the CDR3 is TGTGCCAGCAGCCCAACAGGGTGGGAGACCCAGTACTTC.

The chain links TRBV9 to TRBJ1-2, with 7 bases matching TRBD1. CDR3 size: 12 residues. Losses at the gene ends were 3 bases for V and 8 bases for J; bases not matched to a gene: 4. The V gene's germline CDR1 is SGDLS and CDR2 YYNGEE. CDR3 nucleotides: TGTGCCAGCAGCGCTACAGGGGTCGGCTACACCTTC. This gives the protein CASSATGVGYTF.

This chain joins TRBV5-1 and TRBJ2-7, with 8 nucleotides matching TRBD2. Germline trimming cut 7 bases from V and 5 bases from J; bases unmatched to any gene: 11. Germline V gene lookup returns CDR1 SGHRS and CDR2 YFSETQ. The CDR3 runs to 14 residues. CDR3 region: CASSLAGNRDEQYF. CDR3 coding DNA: TGCGCCAGCTCCCTAGCGGGTAACAGGGACGAGCAGTACTTC.

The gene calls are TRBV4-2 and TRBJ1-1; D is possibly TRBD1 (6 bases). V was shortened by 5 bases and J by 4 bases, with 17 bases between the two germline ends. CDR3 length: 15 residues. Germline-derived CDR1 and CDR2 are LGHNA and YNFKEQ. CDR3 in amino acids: CASSEGETGATEAFF. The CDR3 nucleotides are TGTGCCAGCAGCGAAGGAGAGACAGGTGCCACTGAAGCTTTCTTT.

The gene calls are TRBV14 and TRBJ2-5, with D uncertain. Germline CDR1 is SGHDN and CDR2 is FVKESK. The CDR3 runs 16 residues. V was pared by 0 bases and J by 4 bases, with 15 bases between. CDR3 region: CASSQDIGRPRETQYF. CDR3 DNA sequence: TGTGCCAGCAGCCAAGATATCGGTCGTCCGCGAGAGACCCAGTACTTC. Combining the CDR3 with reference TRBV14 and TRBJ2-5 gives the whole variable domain EAGVTQFPSHSVIEKGQTVTLRCDPISGHDNLYWYRRVMGKEIKFLLHFVKESKQDESGMPNNRFLAERTGGTYSTLKVQPAELEDSGVYFCASSQDIGRPRETQYFGPGTRLLVL.

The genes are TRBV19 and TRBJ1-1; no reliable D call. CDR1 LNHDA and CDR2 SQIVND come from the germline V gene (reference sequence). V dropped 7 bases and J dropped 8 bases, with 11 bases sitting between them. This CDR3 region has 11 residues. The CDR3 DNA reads TGTGCCAGTATCTCGACAACGGAAGCTTTCTTT. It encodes CASISTTEAFF.

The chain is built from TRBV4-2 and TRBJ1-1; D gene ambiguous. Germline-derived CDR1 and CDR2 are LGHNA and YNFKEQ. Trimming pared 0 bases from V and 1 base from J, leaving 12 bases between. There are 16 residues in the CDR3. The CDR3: CASSQDHGAENTEAFF. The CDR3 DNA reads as TGTGCCAGCAGCCAAGATCATGGTGCGGAGAACACTGAAGCTTTCTTT.

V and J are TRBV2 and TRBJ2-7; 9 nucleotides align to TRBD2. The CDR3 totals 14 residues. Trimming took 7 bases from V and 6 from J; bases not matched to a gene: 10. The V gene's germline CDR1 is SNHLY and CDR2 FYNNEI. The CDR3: CASTPVAGVGEQYF. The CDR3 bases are TGTGCCAGCACCCCGGTAGCGGGGGTGGGCGAGCAGTACTTC.

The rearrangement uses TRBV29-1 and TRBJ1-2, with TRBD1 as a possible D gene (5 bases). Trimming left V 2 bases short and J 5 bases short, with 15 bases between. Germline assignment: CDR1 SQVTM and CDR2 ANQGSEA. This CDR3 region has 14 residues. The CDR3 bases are TGCAGCGTTGAATTAGGGGTTTTTCCTTATGGCTACACCTTC. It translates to CSVELGVFPYGYTF.

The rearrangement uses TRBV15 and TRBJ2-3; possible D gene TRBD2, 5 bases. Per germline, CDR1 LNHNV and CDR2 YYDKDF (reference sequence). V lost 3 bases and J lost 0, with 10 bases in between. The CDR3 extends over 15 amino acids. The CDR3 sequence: CATSSSSFSTDTQYF. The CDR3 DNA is TGTGCCACCAGCAGCTCTAGCTTCAGCACAGATACGCAGTATTTT.

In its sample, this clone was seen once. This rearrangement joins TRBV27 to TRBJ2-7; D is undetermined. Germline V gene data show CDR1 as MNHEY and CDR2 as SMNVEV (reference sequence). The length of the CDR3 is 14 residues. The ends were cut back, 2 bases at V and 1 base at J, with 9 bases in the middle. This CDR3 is CASSLVAESYEQYF. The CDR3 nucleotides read TGTGCCAGCAGTTTAGTGGCCGAATCCTACGAGCAGTACTTC.

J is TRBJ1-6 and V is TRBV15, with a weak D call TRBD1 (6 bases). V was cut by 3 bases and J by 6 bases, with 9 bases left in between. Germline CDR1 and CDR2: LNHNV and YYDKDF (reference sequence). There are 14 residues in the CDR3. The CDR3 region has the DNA TGTGCCACCAGCAGCAGGGGCATTAATTCACCCCTCCACTTT. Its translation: CATSSRGINSPLHF. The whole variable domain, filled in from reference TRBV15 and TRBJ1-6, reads DAMVIQNPRYQVTQFGKPVTLSCSQTLNHNVMYWYQQKSSQAPKLLFHYYDKDFNNEADTPDNFQSRRPNTSFCFLDIRSPGLGDTAMYLCATSSRGINSPLHFGNGTRLTVT.

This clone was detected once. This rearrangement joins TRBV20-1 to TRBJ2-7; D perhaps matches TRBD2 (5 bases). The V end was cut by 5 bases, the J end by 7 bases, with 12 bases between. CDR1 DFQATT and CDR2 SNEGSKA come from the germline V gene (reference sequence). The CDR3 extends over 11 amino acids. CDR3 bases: TGCAGTGCTCGGACTTTCGGGGAGCAGTACTTC. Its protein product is CSARTFGEQYF.

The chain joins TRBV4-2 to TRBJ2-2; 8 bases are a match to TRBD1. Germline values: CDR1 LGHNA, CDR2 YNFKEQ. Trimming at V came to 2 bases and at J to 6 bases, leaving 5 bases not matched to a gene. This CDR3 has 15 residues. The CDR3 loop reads CASSQQGALAGELFF. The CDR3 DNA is TGTGCCAGCAGCCAACAGGGGGCCCTCGCCGGGGAGCTGTTTTTT.

CDR3 in DNA: TGTGCCAGCAGCCCTCCTTCGGTACAGGGGGCCTATGAAGCTTTCTTT. Its translation: CASSPPSVQGAYEAFF. The chain links TRBV13 to TRBJ1-1, with 9 bases lining up with TRBD1. This CDR3 comprises 16 residues. V shed 5 bases, J shed 7 bases, and the junction held 14 bases outside the gene matches. Germline V lookup: CDR1 PRHDT, CDR2 FYEKMQ (reference sequence).

CDR3 sequence: CASSLERSRDEQYF. In DNA form, the CDR3 reads TGTGCCAGCAGCTTGGAAAGGTCTCGGGACGAGCAGTACTTC. The rearrangement joins TRBV13 to TRBJ2-7; unclear D gene. CDR3 length: 14 amino acids. CDR1 is PRHDT and CDR2 is FYEKMQ in the germline V gene (reference sequence). V shed 3 bases and J shed 5 bases, with 14 bases lying between them.

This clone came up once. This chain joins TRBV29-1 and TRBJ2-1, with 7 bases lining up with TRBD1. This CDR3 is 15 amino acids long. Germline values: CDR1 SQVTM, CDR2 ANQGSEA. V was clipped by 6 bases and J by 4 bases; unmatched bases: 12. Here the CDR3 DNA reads TGCAGCGTCCCGGCGTGGGACAGAACTTACAATGAGCAGTTCTTC. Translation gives CSVPAWDRTYNEQFF.

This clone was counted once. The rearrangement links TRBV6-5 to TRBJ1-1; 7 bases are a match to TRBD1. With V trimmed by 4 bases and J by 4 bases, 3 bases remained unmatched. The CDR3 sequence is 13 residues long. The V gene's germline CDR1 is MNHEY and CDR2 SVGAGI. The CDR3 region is CASSSQGGTEAFF. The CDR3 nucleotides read TGTGCCAGCAGTTCTCAGGGGGGCACTGAAGCTTTCTTT.

The CDR3 reads CASSVGAASRETQYF. CDR3 DNA sequence: TGTGCCAGCAGCGTAGGTGCGGCTAGCCGGGAGACCCAGTACTTC. The chain carries TRBV9 and TRBJ2-5; D is possibly TRBD2 (5 bases). The germline V gene has CDR1 SGDLS and CDR2 YYNGEE. V lost 0 bases to trimming and J lost 5 bases, with 14 bases between them. CDR3 length: 15 amino acids.

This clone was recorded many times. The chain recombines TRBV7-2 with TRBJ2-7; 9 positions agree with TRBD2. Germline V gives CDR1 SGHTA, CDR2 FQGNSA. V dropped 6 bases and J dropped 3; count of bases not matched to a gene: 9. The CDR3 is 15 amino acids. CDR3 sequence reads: CASRWASGANYEQYF. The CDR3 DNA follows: TGTGCCAGCAGGTGGGCTAGCGGGGCGAACTACGAGCAGTACTTC. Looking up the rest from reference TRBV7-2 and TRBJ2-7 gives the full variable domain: GAGVSQSPSNKVTEKGKDVELRCDPISGHTALYWYRQSLGQGLEFLIYFQGNSAPDKSGLPSDRFSAERTGGSVSTLTIQRTQQEDSAVYLCASRWASGANYEQYFGPGTRLTVT.

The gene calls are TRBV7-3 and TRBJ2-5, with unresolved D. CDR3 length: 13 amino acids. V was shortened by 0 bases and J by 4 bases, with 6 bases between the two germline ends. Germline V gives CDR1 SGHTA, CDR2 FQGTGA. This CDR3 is CASSLTFRETQYF. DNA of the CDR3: TGTGCCAGCAGCTTAACGTTCCGAGAGACCCAGTACTTC.

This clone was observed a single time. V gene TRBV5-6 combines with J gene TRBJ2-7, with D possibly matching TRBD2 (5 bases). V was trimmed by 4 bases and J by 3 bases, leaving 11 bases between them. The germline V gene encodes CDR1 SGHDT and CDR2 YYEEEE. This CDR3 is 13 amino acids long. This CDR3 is CASSTGLDYEQYF. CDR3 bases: TGTGCCAGCAGCACCGGACTGGACTACGAGCAGTACTTC.

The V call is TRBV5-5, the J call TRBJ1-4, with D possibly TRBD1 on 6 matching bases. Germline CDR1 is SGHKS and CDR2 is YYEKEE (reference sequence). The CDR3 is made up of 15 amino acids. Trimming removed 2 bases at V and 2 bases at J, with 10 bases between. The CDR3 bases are TGTGCCAGCAGCTTAGGGGGAGCGACTAATGAAAAACTGTTTTTT. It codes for CASSLGGATNEKLFF.

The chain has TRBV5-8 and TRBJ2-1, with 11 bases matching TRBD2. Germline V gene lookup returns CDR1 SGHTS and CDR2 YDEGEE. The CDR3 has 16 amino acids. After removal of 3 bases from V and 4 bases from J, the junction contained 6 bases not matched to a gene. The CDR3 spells CASSWGLADSYNEQFF. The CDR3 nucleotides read TGTGCCAGCAGCTGGGGACTAGCGGACAGTTACAATGAGCAGTTCTTC. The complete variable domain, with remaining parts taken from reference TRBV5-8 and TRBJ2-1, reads EAGVTQSPTHLIKTRGQQATLRCSPISGHTSVYWYQQALGLGLQFLLWYDEGEERNRGNFPPRFSGRQFPNYSSELNVNALELEDSALYLCASSWGLADSYNEQFFGPGTRLTVL.